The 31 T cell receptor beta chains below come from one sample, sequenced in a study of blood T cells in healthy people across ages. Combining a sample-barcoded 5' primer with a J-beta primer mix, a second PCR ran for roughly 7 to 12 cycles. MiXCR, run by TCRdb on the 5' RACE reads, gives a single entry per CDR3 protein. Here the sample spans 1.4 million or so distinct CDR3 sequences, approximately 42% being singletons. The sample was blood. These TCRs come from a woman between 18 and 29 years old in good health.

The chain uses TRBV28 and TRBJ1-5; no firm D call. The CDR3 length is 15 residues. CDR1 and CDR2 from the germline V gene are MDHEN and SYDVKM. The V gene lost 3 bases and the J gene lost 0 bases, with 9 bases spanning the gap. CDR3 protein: CASSFDLYSNQPQHF. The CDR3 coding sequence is TGTGCCAGCAGTTTCGACCTATATAGCAATCAGCCCCAGCATTTT.

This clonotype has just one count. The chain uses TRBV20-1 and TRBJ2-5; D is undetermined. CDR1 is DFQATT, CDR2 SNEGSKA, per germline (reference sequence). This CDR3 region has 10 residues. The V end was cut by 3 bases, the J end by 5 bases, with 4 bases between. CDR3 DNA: TGCAGTGCTAGTGCTGAGACCCAGTACTTC. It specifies CSASAETQYF.

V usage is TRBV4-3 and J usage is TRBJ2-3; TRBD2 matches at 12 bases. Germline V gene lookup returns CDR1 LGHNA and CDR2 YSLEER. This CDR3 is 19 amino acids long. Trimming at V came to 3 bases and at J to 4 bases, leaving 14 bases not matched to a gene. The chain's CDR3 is CASSQDRGSSGGAPDTQYF. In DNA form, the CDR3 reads TGCGCCAGCAGCCAGGACAGGGGCTCTAGCGGGGGGGCCCCAGATACGCAGTATTTT.

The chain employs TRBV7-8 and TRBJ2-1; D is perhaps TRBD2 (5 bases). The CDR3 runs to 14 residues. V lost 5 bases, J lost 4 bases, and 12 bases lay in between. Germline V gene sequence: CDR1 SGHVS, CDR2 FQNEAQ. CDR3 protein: CASSPVSGYNEQFF. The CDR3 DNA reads TGTGCCAGCAGCCCAGTGTCGGGATACAATGAGCAGTTCTTC.

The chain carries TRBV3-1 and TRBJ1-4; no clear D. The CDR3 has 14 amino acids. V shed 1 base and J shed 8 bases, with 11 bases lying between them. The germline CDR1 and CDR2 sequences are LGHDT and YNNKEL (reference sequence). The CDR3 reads CASSQGRVKEKLFF. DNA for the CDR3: TGTGCCAGCAGCCAAGGGCGGGTAAAGGAAAAACTGTTTTTT.

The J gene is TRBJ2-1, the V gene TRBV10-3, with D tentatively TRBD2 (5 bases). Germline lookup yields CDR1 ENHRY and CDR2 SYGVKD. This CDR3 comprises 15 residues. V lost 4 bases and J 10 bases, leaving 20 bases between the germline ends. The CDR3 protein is CAISVNPRRAYEQFF. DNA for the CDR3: TGTGCCATCAGTGTTAACCCCAGGCGGGCCTACGAGCAGTTCTTC.

CDR3 sequence reads: CASSQALTSGNYNEQYF. The CDR3 DNA sequence: TGTGCCAGCAGCCAAGCCTTGACTAGCGGGAACTACAATGAGCAGTACTTC. This rearrangement joins TRBV14 to TRBJ2-1, with 11 bases identical to TRBD2. The tail of the sequence fits TRBJ2-7 better, so the J call may be wrong. The germline CDR1 and CDR2 sequences are SGHDN and FVKESK. CDR3 length: 17 amino acids.

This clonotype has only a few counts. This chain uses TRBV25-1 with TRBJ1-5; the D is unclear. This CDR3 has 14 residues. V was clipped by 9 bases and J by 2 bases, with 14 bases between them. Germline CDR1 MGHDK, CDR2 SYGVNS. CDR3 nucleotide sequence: TGTGCCAGGTATCGGAGGGATGGCAATCAGCCCCAGCATTTT. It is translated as CARYRRDGNQPQHF.

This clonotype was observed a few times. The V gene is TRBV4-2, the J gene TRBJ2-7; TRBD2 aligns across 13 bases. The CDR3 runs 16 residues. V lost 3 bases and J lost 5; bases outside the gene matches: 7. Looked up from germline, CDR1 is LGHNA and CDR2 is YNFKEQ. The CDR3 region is CASSQWTSGRIDEQYF. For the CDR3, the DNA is TGTGCCAGCAGCCAGTGGACTAGCGGGAGAATCGACGAGCAGTACTTC.

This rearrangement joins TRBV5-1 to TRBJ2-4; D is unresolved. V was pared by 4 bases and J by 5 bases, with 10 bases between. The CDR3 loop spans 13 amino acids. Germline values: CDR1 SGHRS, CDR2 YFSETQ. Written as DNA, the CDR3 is TGCGCCAGCAGCCCCCCCAATGAAAACATTCAGTACTTC. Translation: CASSPPNENIQYF. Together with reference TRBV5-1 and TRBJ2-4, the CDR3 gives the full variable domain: KAGVTQTPRYLIKTRGQQVTLSCSPISGHRSVSWYQQTPGQGLQFLFEYFSETQRNKGNFPGRFSGRQFSNSRSEMNVSTLELGDSALYLCASSPPNENIQYFGAGTRLSVL.

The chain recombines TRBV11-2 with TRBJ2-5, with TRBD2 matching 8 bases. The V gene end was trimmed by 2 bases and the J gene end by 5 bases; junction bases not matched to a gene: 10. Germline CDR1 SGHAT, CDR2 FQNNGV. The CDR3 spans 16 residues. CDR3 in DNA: TGTGCCAGCAGCTTAAGGCCGCGGGGGGAAGGGGAGACCCAGTACTTC. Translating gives CASSLRPRGEGETQYF.

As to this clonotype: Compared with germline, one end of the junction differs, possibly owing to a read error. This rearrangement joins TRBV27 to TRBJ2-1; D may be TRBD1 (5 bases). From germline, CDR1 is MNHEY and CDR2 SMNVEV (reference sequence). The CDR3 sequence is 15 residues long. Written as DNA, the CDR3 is TGTGCCAGCAGTTTAGGGGCCAGGGCGAACAATGAGCGGTTCTTC. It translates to CASSLGARANNERFF.

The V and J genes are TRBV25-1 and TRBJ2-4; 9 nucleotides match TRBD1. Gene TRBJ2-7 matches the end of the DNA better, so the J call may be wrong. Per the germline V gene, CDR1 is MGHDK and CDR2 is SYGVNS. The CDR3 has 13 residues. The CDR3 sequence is CASKDRGFYEQYF. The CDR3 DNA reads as TGTGCCAGCAAGGACAGGGGTTTCTACGAGCAGTACTTC.

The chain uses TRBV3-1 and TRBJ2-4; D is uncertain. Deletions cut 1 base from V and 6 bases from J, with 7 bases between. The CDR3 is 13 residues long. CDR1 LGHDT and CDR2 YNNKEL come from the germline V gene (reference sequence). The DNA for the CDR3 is TGTGCCAGCAGCCAAGGAGCAATAAACATTCAGTACTTC. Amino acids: CASSQGAINIQYF. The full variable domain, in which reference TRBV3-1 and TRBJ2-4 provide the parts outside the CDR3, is DTAVSQTPKYLVTQMGNDKSIKCEQNLGHDTMYWYKQDSKKFLKIMFSYNNKELIINETVPNRFSPKSPDKAHLNLHINSLELGDSAVYFCASSQGAINIQYFGAGTRLSVL.

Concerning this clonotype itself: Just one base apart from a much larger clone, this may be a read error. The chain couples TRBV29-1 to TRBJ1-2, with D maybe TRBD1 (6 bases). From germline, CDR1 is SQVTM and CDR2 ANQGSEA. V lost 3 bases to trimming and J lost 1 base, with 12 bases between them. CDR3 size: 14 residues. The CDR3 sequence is CSVESGADNYGYTF. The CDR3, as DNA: TGCAGCGTTGAGTCAGGGGCCGATAACTATGGCTACACCTTC.

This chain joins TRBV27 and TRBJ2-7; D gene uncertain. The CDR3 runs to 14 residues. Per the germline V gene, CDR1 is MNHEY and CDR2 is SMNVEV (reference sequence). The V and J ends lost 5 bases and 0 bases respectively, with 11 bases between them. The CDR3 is CASSQRPLSYEQYF. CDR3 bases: TGTGCCAGCAGTCAACGGCCGCTCTCCTACGAGCAGTACTTC.

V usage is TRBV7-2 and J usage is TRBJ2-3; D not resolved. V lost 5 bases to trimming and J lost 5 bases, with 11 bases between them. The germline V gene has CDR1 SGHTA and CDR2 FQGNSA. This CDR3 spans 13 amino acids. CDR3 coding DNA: TGTGCCAGCAGCGCACCCAATAAAGATACGCAGTATTTT. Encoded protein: CASSAPNKDTQYF.

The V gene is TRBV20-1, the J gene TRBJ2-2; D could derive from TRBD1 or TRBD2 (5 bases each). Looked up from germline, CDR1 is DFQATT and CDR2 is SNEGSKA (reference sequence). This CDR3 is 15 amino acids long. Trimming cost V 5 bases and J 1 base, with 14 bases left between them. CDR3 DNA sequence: TGCAGTGCTGGAGGCAGGGTTTTGAACACCGGGGAGCTGTTTTTT. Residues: CSAGGRVLNTGELFF.

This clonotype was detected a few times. This CDR3 reads CSAIREGYTF. The DNA of the CDR3 is TGCAGTGCCATCAGGGAGGGCTACACCTTC. This chain connects TRBV20-1 to TRBJ1-2; D is possibly TRBD1 (5 bases). Trimming left V 6 bases short and J 8 bases short, with 10 bases between. In germline, CDR1 is DFQATT, CDR2 SNEGSKA (reference sequence). CDR3 length equals 10 residues.

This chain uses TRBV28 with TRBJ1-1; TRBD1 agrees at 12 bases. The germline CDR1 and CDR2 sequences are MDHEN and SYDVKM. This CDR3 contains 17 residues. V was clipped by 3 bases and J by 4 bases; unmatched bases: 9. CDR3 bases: TGTGCCAGCAGTTTCGGGACAGGGGGCGAGTCGAGCACTGAAGCTTTCTTT. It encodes CASSFGTGGESSTEAFF.

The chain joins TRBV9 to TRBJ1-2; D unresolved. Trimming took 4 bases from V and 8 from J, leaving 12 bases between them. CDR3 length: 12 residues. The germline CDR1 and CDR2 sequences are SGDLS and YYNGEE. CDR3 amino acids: CASSRPRGGYTF. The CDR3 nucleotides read TGTGCCAGCAGCCGACCCCGAGGAGGCTACACCTTC.

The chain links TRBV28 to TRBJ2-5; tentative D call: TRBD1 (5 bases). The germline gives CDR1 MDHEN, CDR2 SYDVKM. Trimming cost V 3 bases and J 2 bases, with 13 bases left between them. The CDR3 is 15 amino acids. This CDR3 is CASSFSPTEQETQYF. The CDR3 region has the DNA TGTGCCAGCAGTTTTTCCCCGACAGAGCAAGAGACCCAGTACTTC.

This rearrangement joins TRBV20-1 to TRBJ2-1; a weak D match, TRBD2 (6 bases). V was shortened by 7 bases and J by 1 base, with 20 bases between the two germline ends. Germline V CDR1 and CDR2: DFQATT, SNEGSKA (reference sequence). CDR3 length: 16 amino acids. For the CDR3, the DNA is TGCAGTGTCCTCTCGGGCGGGGCCAGTTCCTACAATGAGCAGTTCTTC. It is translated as CSVLSGGASSYNEQFF.

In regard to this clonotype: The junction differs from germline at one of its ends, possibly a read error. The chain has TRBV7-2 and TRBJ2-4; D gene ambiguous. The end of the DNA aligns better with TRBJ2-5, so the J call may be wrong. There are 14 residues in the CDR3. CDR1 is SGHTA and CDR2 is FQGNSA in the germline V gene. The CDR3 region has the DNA TGTGCCAGTAGCTCGACTTATCTTGGAGAGACCCAGTACTTC. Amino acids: CASSSTYLGETQYF.

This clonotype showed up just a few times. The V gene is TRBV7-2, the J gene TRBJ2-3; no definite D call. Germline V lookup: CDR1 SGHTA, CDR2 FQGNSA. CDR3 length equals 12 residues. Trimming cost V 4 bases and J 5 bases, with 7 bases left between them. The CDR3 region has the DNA TGTGCCAGCAGCTCGTTTAGAGATACGCAGTATTTT. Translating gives CASSSFRDTQYF.

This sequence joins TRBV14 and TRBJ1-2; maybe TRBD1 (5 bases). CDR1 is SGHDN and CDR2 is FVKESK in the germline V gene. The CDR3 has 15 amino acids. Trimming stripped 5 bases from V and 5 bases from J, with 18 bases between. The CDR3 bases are TGTGCCAGCAGCGCGGCGACAGCTTCTACTTATGGCTACACCTTC. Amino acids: CASSAATASTYGYTF.

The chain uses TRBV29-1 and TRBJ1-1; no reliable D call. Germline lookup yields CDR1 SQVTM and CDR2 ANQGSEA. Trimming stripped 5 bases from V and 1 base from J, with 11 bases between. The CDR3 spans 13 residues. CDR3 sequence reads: CSVNGRQNTEAFF. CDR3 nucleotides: TGCAGCGTTAACGGACGTCAGAACACTGAAGCTTTCTTT. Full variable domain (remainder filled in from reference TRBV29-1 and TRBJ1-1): SAVISQKPSRDICQRGTSLTIQCQVDSQVTMMFWYRQQPGQSLTLIATANQGSEATYESGFVIDKFPISRPNLTFSTLTVSNMSPEDSSIYLCSVNGRQNTEAFFGQGTRLTVV.

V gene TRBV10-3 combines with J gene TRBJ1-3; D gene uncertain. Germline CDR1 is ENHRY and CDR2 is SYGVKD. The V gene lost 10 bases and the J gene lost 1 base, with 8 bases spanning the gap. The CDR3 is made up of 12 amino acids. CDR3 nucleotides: TGTGCCAGCGGAGGGTCTGGAAACACCATATATTTT. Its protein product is CASGGSGNTIYF.

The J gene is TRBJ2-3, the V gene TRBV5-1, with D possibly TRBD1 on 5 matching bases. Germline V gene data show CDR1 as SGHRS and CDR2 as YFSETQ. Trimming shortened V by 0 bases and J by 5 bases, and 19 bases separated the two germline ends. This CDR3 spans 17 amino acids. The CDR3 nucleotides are TGCGCCAGCAGCTTGGTGAGAGGTCAGGGTCTCATAGATACGCAGTATTTT. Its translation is CASSLVRGQGLIDTQYF.

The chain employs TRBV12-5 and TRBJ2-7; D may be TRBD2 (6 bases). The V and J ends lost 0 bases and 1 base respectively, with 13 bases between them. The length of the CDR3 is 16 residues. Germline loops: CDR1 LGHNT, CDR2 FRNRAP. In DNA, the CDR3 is TGTGCTAGTGGTTTGGTCGGACTATCGAATTCCTACGAGCAGTACTTC. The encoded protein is CASGLVGLSNSYEQYF.

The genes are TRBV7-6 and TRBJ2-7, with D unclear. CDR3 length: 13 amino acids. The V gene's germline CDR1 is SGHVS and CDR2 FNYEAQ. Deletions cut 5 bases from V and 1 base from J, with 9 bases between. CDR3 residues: CASSPLESYEQYF. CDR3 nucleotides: TGTGCCAGCAGCCCTCTGGAGTCCTACGAGCAGTACTTC.